The 7 T cell receptor beta chains below come from one sample, sequenced in a study of beta chain features in type 1 diabetes. What was sequenced were expressed TCRB transcripts, since all of the isolated RNA had been reverse transcribed. Assay: immunoSEQ multiplex PCR; the TCRdb copy retains only in-frame clones and omits some. The repertoire holds some 220,000 clones, with about a tenth as singletons. Input material: central memory CD4+ T cells from blood. The source of these receptors is a man aged 18 to 30 in good health.

This clone was picked up many times. V is TRBV10-3 and J is TRBJ2-7; weak D call: TRBD2 (5 bases). CDR1 ENHRY and CDR2 SYGVKD come from the germline V gene. V was shortened by 5 bases and J by 6 bases, with 11 bases between the two germline ends. The CDR3 runs to 12 residues. CDR3 nucleotides: TGTGCCATCAGTTCCGGGGAAGGCGAGCAGTACTTC. The encoded protein is CAISSGEGEQYF.

A note on this clone: Given a far larger clone just one base away, this is likely a sequencing read error. The chain couples TRBV28 to TRBJ2-1, with 9 bases that match TRBD2. Germline V gene sequence: CDR1 MDHEN, CDR2 SYDVKM. V lost 4 bases, J lost 9 bases, and 13 bases stayed unmatched. The CDR3 runs to 16 residues. The CDR3 loop reads CASSSSELSGRSEQFF. The CDR3 nucleotides are TGTGCCAGCAGTTCCTCAGAACTAAGCGGGAGGTCTGAGCAGTTCTTC.

This chain links TRBV5-1 with TRBJ2-5; no firm D call. Germline assignment: CDR1 SGHRS and CDR2 YFSETQ. V gave up 4 bases and J gave up 5 bases, with 18 bases separating them. The CDR3 has 15 residues. Here the CDR3 reads CASSLLVGAAETQYF. In DNA, the CDR3 is TGCGCCAGCAGCCTCCTAGTGGGTGCCGCGGAGACCCAGTACTTC.

This clone came up once. This chain joins TRBV12-2 and TRBJ1-2. TRBV12-2 is deemed a pseudogene. The CDR3 runs 11 residues. The CDR3 loop is CASRINYGYTF. CDR3 DNA sequence: TGTGCAAGTCGCATAAACTATGGCTACACCTTC.

With regard to this clone: Germline and junction disagree at one end, which may indicate a read error. The chain uses TRBV7-2 and TRBJ2-6; no definite D call. Germline-derived CDR1 and CDR2 are SGHTA and FQGNSA. This CDR3 comprises 15 residues. CDR3 nucleotide sequence: TGCGCCAGCAGCCAATCCCGATCTGGGGCCAACGTCCTGACTTTC. The encoded protein is CASSQSRSGANVLTF. Full variable domain (rest looked up from reference TRBV7-2 and TRBJ2-6): GAGVSQSPSNKVTEKGKDVELRCDPISGHTALYWYRQSLGQGLEFLIYFQGNSAPDKSGLPSDRFSAERTGGSVSTLTIQRTQQEDSAVYLCASSQSRSGANVLTFGAGSRLTVL.

This chain links TRBV27 with TRBJ1-2, with unresolved D. The V gene lost 3 bases and the J gene lost 3 bases, with 11 bases spanning the gap. CDR1 and CDR2 (germline): MNHEY, SMNVEV (reference sequence). The CDR3 length is 14 residues. This CDR3 reads CASSFRVSDYGYTF. The CDR3, as DNA: TGTGCCAGCAGTTTTAGGGTTAGTGACTATGGCTACACCTTC.

This chain joins TRBV27 and TRBJ2-1; 7 bases map to TRBD2. Germline loops: CDR1 MNHEY, CDR2 SMNVEV (reference sequence). This CDR3 spans 18 amino acids. V lost 0 bases and J lost 2; bases outside the gene matches: 10. The CDR3 reads CASSLSPSGLGTYNEQFF. The CDR3 DNA follows: TGTGCCAGCAGTTTATCCCCTAGCGGACTAGGGACCTACAATGAGCAGTTCTTC.